The source of this T cell receptor (beta chain) is a study of T cells in Graves' hyperthyroidism and ophthalmopathy. Per germline, CDR1 SGHRS and CDR2 YFSETQ. With 2 bases clipped from V and 1 base from J, the junction kept 3 bases outside the gene matches. CDR3 size: 16 residues. This clonotype was seen at least ten times. Amplified TCR beta CDR3 regions came from RNA transcripts. During a first-round RT-PCR of the TCR CDR3, the HTBI primer set was used. Each CDR3 protein gets one entry after TCRdb re-called the multiplex PCR reads with MiXCR. The repertoire has over 400,000 distinct CDR3 sequences, roughly 14% of them found once; the top ten carry about 13%.

The chain is built from TRBV5-1 and TRBJ2-5, with TRBD1 matching over 12 bases. Material: blood. This TCR derives from a man younger than 35 with Graves' ophthalmopathy. CDR3 residues: CASSFRDRGLQETQYF. The CDR3 DNA reads TGCGCCAGCAGCTTCCGGGACAGGGGGCTCCAAGAGACCCAGTACTTC.